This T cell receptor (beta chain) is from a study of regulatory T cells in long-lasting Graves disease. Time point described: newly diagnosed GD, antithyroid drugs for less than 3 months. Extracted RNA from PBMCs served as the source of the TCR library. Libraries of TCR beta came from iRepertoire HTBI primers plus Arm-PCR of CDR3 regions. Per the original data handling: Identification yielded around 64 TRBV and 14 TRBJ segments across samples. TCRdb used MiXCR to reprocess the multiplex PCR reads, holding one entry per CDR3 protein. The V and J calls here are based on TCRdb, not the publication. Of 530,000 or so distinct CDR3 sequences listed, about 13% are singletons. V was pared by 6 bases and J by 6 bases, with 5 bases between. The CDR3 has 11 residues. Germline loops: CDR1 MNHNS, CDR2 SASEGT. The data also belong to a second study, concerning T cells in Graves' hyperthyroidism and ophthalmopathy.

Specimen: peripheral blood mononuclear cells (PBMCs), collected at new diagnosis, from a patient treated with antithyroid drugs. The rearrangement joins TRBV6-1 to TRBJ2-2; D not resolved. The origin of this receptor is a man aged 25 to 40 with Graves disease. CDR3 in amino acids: CASRKAGELFF. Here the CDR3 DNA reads TGTGCCAGCAGGAAGGCCGGGGAGCTGTTTTTT.